The clone carrying this TCR beta chain occurred once. This sample is part of a study of T cell responses to AZD1222 COVID-19 vaccine. TCRdb's table, derived via immunoSEQ multiplex PCR, lists solely in-frame clones and lacks some. The profile covers 150,000 or so clones, with 70% to 90% appearing a single time and around 8% taken by the ten largest. Germline CDR1 reads LGHDT; CDR2 reads YNNKEL (reference sequence). The CDR3 extends over 16 amino acids. V lost 1 base and J 5 bases, leaving 15 bases between the germline ends. V gene TRBV3-1 (or the pseudogene TRBV3-2) combines with J gene TRBJ2-1, with D possibly matching TRBD2 (5 bases). The clonotype comes from an adult in good health. Sequenced material: peripheral blood, taken on day 0 of AZD1222 vaccination. The CDR3 region has the DNA TGTGCCAGCAGCCAAGCTAGCCTGAGTTGGAACAATGAGCAGTTCTTC. Its protein is CASSQASLSWNNEQFF.